This T cell receptor beta chain is from a study of T-cell memory formation after mild COVID-19. As regards this clonotype: The antigen remains undetermined.

With constant-segment primers, 5'RACE yielded cDNA libraries of TCR alpha and TCR beta that carried sample barcodes and UMIs. TCRdb re-derived calls from the 5' RACE reads in MiXCR, one entry per CDR3 protein. This sample has around 300,000 distinct CDR3 sequences; approximately 20% occur once, and the top ten carry about 21%. The CDR3 extends over 15 amino acids. Germline loops: CDR1 SGHTA, CDR2 FQGNSA. The V and J ends lost 7 bases and 5 bases, in that order; junction bases with no gene match: 10. Overall study results and limits: Among clones peaking at day 37 in the second wave, SARS-CoV-2 specificity remained unconfirmed. CM and EM subsets held most contracting CD4+ clones; EMRA held CD8+ ones. Pre-infection memory harbored some responding clones, suggesting cross-reactive memory joined.

The sample consisted of PBMCs or a T cell subset sorted from them (not recorded which). This TCR derives from a young man who had mild COVID-19 (a few samples of this study predate the infection). Cell type and time point are not known. The chain employs TRBV7-2 and TRBJ2-1; 8 bases fit TRBD1. The chain's CDR3 is CASTLGQGLHNEQFF. CDR3 in DNA: TGTGCCAGCACTCTAGGACAGGGCCTCCACAATGAGCAGTTCTTC.